The subject of this entry is one T cell receptor (beta chain). Measured with immunoSEQ multiplex PCR; TCRdb has only the in-frame clones, and not every one. The data contain 330,000 or so clones, around 90% of them seen just once; the ten biggest clones take up 5% to 6%. This sample is part of a study of blood T cell repertoires in COVID-19. Looking at the study overall: Acute and convalescent COVID-19 samples came from the United States, Italy and Spain.

Participants spanned ages roughly 18 to 90 years and resided in roughly 22 US areas. Donors of Cohort 3 who recovered were those that had two negative PCRs, clearance, or symptom resolution. The V end lost 0 bases, the J end lost 2 bases, and 11 bases lay between the germline ends. Germline V CDR1 and CDR2: MGHRA, YSYEKL. This CDR3 comprises 15 residues. The TCR comes from a man aged 30-40 years who had recovered from COVID-19. The sample taken for sequencing was PBMCs or T cells enriched from blood (not recorded which). The V gene is TRBV4-1, the J gene TRBJ2-7, with D perhaps TRBD2 (5 bases). The DNA for the CDR3 is TGCGCCAGCAGCCAAGACCATAGCGTTACCTACGAGCAGTACTTC. Translation: CASSQDHSVTYEQYF.